This section outlines one T cell receptor beta chain sequence together with its context. Its antigen is currently unknown. cDNA molecules, individually, were tagged with unique molecular identifiers. In TCRdb, the 5' RACE reads were re-called with MiXCR into one record per CDR3 protein. This sample has roughly 45,000 distinct CDR3 sequences, with approximately 12% found just once. This sample is drawn from a study of early T cells in non-severe SARS-CoV-2 infection. Study information: The study sequenced bulk RNA from unsorted whole blood, with chains unpaired.

General study results and limits: Matches to VDJdb favored anti-spike CD8 responses and missed private and CD4 specificities.

Germline lookup yields CDR1 SGHRS and CDR2 YFSETQ. V was shortened by 0 bases and J by 2 bases, with 9 bases between the two germline ends. CDR3 length equals 14 residues. This receptor was identified in an adult who was a healthcare worker with PCR-confirmed SARS-CoV-2 infection or an uninfected control (not recorded which). This chain uses TRBV5-1 with TRBJ2-7; D gene unclear. Sequenced sample: whole blood. CDR3 sequence reads: CASSLGWGTYEQYF. The CDR3 DNA sequence: TGCGCCAGCAGCTTGGGGTGGGGAACCTACGAGCAGTACTTC.